The 17 T cell receptor beta chains below were found in one sample sequenced in a study of OX40 agonist ivuxolimab in advanced cancers. The protocol was immunoSEQ multiplex PCR, while the TCRdb copy is restricted to in-frame clones and leaves out a portion. The sample has some 64,000 clones, 70% to 90% seen once; the top ten hold about 9.4%. The sequenced sample was CD4+ or CD8+ T cells sorted from blood, obtained in a trial of the OX40 agonist ivuxolimab. These receptors were taken from an adult with an advanced solid tumor such as melanoma, head and neck, liver or kidney cancer.

V is TRBV4-1 and J is TRBJ2-2; D might be TRBD2 (5 bases). The CDR3 is made up of 21 amino acids. Trimming left V 1 base short and J 3 bases short, with 27 bases between. In germline, CDR1 is MGHRA, CDR2 YSYEKL. The CDR3 sequence: CASSQGMPSISLGGHTGELFF. For the CDR3, the DNA is TGCGCCAGCAGCCAAGGGATGCCGAGCATCTCCCTGGGCGGGCACACCGGGGAGCTGTTTTTT.

This clone appeared a few times. The rearrangement uses TRBV5-4 and TRBJ1-2; 7 bases align to TRBD1. Germline values: CDR1 SGHNT, CDR2 YYREEE (reference sequence). The V and J ends lost 4 bases and 4 bases, in that order; junction bases with no gene match: 13. CDR3 length: 16 amino acids. The CDR3 region has the DNA TGTGCCAGCAGCAGCGACAGGGAGCCACTAGTCTATGGCTACACCTTC. It encodes CASSSDREPLVYGYTF.

The V and J genes are TRBV6-1 and TRBJ1-4, with D unclear. This CDR3 has 12 amino acids. CDR1 is MNHNS, CDR2 SASEGT, per germline. V lost 7 bases to trimming and J lost 7 bases, with 10 bases between them. The CDR3: CASMAGVEKLFF. The CDR3 bases are TGTGCCAGCATGGCAGGTGTTGAAAAACTGTTTTTT.

The rearrangement joins TRBV7-2 to TRBJ2-7; 10 nucleotides line up with TRBD2. The CDR3 is made up of 15 amino acids. Germline V gene sequence: CDR1 SGHTA, CDR2 FQGNSA. The V gene end was trimmed by 5 bases and the J gene end by 4 bases; junction bases not matched to a gene: 8. The CDR3: CASSLALAGEYEQYF. CDR3 nucleotide sequence: TGTGCCAGCAGCCTCGCGCTAGCGGGAGAATACGAGCAGTACTTC.

V gene TRBV28 combines with J gene TRBJ1-6; 9 nucleotides line up with TRBD1. V shed 7 bases, J shed 9 bases, and the junction held 4 bases outside the gene matches. This CDR3 comprises 13 residues. Germline loops: CDR1 MDHEN, CDR2 SYDVKM. For the CDR3, the DNA is TGTGCCAGCAAGGGGACAGGGAGTTCACCCCTCCACTTT. Translation: CASKGTGSSPLHF.

The V call is TRBV5-4, the J call TRBJ2-3; possible D gene TRBD1, 5 bases. Trimming took off 0 bases at V and 3 bases at J, with 11 bases between the two ends. There are 15 residues in the CDR3. Per germline, CDR1 SGHNT and CDR2 YYREEE (reference sequence). The chain's CDR3 is CASSLDAGLTDTQYF. CDR3 coding DNA: TGTGCCAGCAGCTTGGACGCAGGGTTGACAGATACGCAGTATTTT.

V and J are TRBV10-2 and TRBJ1-6, with D unresolved. There are 15 residues in the CDR3. V was trimmed by 8 bases and J by 8 bases, leaving 19 bases between them. The germline gives CDR1 WSHSY, CDR2 SAAADI. Here the CDR3 reads CASLDPGHGDSPLHF. In DNA, the CDR3 is TGCGCCAGCTTAGACCCCGGGCATGGAGATTCACCCCTCCACTTT.

The rearrangement links TRBV5-6 to TRBJ2-1, with 10 bases matching TRBD1. CDR1 is SGHDT, CDR2 YYEEEE, per germline. The V and J ends lost 3 bases and 3 bases, in that order; junction bases with no gene match: 3. The CDR3 extends over 15 amino acids. CDR3 in DNA: TGTGCCAGCAGCTGGGGGACAGGGGTCTACAATGAGCAGTTCTTC. Translation gives CASSWGTGVYNEQFF.

The table lists this clone with a few counts. The chain employs TRBV5-4 and TRBJ2-5; D uncertain. The CDR3 is 13 amino acids. V lost 4 bases to trimming and J lost 5 bases, with 12 bases between them. The germline V gene encodes CDR1 SGHNT and CDR2 YYREEE (reference sequence). The CDR3 protein is CASSRVDRETQYF. The CDR3 DNA sequence: TGTGCCAGCAGCCGGGTAGATCGGGAGACCCAGTACTTC.

The J gene is TRBJ1-1, the V gene TRBV6-4, with D maybe TRBD1 (6 bases). The CDR3 loop spans 15 amino acids. Germline CDR1 reads MRHNA; CDR2 reads SNTAGT. The V and J ends lost 4 bases and 8 bases respectively, with 20 bases between them. The CDR3 DNA sequence: TGTGCCAGCAGTGCTAAAGGGCAGGGGCAGGGCGAAGCTTTCTTT. Translated, it gives CASSAKGQGQGEAFF.

The V and J genes are TRBV30 and TRBJ1-1, with a possible D match to TRBD1 (5 bases). With 5 bases removed from V and 3 bases from J, the gap between germline ends came to 13 bases. Germline V gene data show CDR1 as GTSNPN and CDR2 as SVGIG (reference sequence). This CDR3 contains 13 residues. This CDR3 is CAWAGGRDTEAFF. The CDR3 coding sequence is TGTGCCTGGGCTGGGGGGAGGGACACTGAAGCTTTCTTT. Filled out from reference TRBV30 and TRBJ1-1, the complete variable domain reads SQTIHQWPATLVQPVGSPLSLECTVEGTSNPNLYWYRQAAGRGLQLLFYSVGIGQISSEVPQNLSASRPQDRQFILSSKKLLLSDSGFYLCAWAGGRDTEAFFGQGTRLTVV.

The chain has TRBV28 and TRBJ1-2, with 7 nucleotides matching TRBD1. After removal of 7 bases from V and 2 bases from J, the junction contained 10 bases not matched to a gene. Germline assignment: CDR1 MDHEN and CDR2 SYDVKM. The length of the CDR3 is 15 residues. CDR3 sequence reads: CASITQGVKNYGYTF. In DNA, the CDR3 is TGTGCCAGCATTACTCAGGGGGTTAAAAACTATGGCTACACCTTC.

The chain joins TRBV7-2 to TRBJ2-3, with D hard to call. Germline V gene sequence: CDR1 SGHTA, CDR2 FQGNSA. Trimming shortened V by 4 bases and J by 0 bases, and 8 bases separated the two germline ends. The CDR3 sequence is 14 residues long. CDR3 DNA sequence: TGTGCCAGCAGCTCCCCCCGGAGCACAGATACGCAGTATTTT. Residues: CASSSPRSTDTQYF.

The rearrangement uses TRBV6-7 and TRBJ1-1; 9 nucleotides line up with TRBD1. TRBV6-7 carries the ORF label, with uncertain function. Germline trimming cut 6 bases from V and 1 base from J; bases unmatched to any gene: 6. The CDR3 covers 15 residues. This CDR3 reads CASRPGQGWNTEAFF. As DNA, the CDR3 is TGTGCCAGCAGACCGGGACAGGGATGGAACACTGAAGCTTTCTTT.

In this sample, this clone turned up once. Here the CDR3 DNA reads TGTGCCAGCAGCCGATCCGGGACAGGGGCGAAAGAGACCCAGTACTTC. Translation gives CASSRSGTGAKETQYF. The chain is built from TRBV7-3 and TRBJ2-5, with 10 bases matching TRBD1. The CDR3 is made up of 16 amino acids. J gave up 3 bases and V 5 bases, and 9 bases lay outside the gene matches. CDR1 is SGHTA, CDR2 FQGTGA, per germline.

This clone showed up just once. The genes are TRBV5-4 and TRBJ2-5; D remains unclear. The DNA end lines up better with TRBJ2-7; the J call may be wrong. This CDR3 spans 13 amino acids. Germline V gene data show CDR1 as SGHNT and CDR2 as YYREEE (reference sequence). The DNA for the CDR3 is TGTGCCAGCAGCTTGGGCATCTCCTACGAGCAGTACTTC. It specifies CASSLGISYEQYF.

The CDR3 sequence: CAISENPRGYYGYTF. As DNA, the CDR3 is TGTGCCATCAGTGAGAACCCCAGGGGTTACTATGGCTACACCTTC. The chain uses TRBV10-3 and TRBJ1-2, with D possibly TRBD1 on 6 matching bases. Per germline, CDR1 ENHRY and CDR2 SYGVKD. The V end was cut by 2 bases, the J end by 3 bases, with 13 bases between. The CDR3 covers 15 residues.